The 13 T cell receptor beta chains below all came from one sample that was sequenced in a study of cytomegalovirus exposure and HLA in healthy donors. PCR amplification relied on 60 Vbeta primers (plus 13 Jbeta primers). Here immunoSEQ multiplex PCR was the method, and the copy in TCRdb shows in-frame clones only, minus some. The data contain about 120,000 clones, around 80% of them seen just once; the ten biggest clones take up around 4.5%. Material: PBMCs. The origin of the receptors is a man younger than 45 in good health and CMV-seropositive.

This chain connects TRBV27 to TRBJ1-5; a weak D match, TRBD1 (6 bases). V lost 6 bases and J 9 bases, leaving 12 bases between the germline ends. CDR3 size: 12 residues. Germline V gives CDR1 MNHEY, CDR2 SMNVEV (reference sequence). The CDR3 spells CASRNRDRPQHF. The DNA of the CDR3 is TGTGCCAGCAGGAACAGGGATCGGCCCCAGCATTTT.

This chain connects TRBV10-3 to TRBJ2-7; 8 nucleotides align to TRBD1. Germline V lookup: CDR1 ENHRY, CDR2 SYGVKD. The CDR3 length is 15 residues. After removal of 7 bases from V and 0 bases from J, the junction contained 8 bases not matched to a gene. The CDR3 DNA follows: TGTGCCATCAACCCAACGGGACAGGCCTCCTACGAGCAGTACTTC. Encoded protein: CAINPTGQASYEQYF.

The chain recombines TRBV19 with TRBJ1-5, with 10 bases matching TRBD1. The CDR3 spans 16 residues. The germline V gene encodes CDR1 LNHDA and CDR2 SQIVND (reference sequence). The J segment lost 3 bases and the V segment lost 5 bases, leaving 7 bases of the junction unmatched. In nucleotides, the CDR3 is TGTGCCAGTAGTCCCCGGACAGGGGGAGTCAATCAGCCCCAGCATTTT. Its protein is CASSPRTGGVNQPQHF. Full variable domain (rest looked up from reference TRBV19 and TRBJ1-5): DGGITQSPKYLFRKEGQNVTLSCEQNLNHDAMYWYRQDPGQGLRLIYYSQIVNDFQKGDIAEGYSVSREKKESFPLTVTSAQKNPTAFYLCASSPRTGGVNQPQHFGDGTRLSIL.

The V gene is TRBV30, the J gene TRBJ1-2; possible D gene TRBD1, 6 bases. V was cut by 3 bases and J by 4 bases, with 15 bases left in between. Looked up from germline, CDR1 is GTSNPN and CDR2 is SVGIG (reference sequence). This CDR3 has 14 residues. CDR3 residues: CAWRRDRSGYGYTF. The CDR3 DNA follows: TGTGCCTGGAGACGAGACAGGTCGGGCTATGGCTACACCTTC.

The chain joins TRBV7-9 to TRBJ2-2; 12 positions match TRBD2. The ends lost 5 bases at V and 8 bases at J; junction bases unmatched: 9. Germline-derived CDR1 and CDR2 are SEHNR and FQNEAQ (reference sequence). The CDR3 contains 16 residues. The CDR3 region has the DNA TGTGCCAGCAGCAATACTAGCGGGAGGAGATCAGGGGAGCTGTTTTTT. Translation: CASSNTSGRRSGELFF.

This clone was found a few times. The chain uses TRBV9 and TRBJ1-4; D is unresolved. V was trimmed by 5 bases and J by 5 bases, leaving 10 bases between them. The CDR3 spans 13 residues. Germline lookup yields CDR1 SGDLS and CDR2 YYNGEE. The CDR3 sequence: CASSRRVNEKLFF. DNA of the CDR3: TGTGCCAGCAGTAGACGGGTGAATGAAAAACTGTTTTTT. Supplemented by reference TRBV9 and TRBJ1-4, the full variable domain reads DSGVTQTPKHLITATGQRVTLRCSPRSGDLSVYWYQQSLDQGLQFLIQYYNGEERAKGNILERFSAQQFPDLHSELNLSSLELGDSALYFCASSRRVNEKLFFGSGTQLSVL.

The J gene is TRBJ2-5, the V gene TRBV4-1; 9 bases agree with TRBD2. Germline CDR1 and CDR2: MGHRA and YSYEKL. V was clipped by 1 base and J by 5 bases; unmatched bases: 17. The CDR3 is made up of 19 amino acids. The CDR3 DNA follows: TGCGCCAGCAGCCAAGGAGGGTCCCGCGGGGGGGCCTTTTGGGAGACCCAGTACTTC. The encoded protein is CASSQGGSRGGAFWETQYF.

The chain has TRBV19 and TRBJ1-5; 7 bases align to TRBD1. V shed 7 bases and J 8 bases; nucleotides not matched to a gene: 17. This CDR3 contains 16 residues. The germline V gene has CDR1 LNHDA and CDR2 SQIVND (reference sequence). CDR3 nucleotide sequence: TGTGCCAGTACACCCTTTACGACAGGGAATAGCAAGCCCCAGCATTTT. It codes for CASTPFTTGNSKPQHF.

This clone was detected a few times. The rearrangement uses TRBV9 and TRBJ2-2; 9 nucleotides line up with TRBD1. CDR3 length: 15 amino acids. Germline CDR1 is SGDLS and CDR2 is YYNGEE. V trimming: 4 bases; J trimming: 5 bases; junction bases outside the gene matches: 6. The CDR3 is CASSPHRGQTGELFF. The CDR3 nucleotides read TGTGCCAGCAGCCCTCACAGGGGGCAGACCGGGGAGCTGTTTTTT.

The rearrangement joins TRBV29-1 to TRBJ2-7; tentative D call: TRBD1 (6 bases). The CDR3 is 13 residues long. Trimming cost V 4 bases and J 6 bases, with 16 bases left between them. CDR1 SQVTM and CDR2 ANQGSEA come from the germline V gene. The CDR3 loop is CSVVGDITSEQYF. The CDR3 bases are TGCAGCGTTGTTGGGGACATTACCTCCGAGCAGTACTTC.

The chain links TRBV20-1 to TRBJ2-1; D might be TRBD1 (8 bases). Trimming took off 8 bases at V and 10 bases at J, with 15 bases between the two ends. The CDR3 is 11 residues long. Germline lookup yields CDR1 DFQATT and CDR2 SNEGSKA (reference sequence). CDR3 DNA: TGCAGTACAGGGGGGGGTTGGGAGCAGTTCTTC. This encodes CSTGGGWEQFF.

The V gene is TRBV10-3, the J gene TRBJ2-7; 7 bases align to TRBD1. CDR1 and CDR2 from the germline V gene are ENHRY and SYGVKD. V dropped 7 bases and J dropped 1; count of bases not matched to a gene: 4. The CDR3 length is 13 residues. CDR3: CAITADRSYEQYF. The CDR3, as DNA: TGTGCCATCACCGCGGACAGGTCCTACGAGCAGTACTTC.

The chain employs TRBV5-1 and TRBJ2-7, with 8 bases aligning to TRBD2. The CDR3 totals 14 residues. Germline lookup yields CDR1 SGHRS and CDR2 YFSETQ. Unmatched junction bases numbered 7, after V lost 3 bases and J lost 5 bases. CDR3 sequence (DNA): TGCGCCAGCAGCTCCACGGGACTAGTGGACGAGCAGTACTTC. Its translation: CASSSTGLVDEQYF.